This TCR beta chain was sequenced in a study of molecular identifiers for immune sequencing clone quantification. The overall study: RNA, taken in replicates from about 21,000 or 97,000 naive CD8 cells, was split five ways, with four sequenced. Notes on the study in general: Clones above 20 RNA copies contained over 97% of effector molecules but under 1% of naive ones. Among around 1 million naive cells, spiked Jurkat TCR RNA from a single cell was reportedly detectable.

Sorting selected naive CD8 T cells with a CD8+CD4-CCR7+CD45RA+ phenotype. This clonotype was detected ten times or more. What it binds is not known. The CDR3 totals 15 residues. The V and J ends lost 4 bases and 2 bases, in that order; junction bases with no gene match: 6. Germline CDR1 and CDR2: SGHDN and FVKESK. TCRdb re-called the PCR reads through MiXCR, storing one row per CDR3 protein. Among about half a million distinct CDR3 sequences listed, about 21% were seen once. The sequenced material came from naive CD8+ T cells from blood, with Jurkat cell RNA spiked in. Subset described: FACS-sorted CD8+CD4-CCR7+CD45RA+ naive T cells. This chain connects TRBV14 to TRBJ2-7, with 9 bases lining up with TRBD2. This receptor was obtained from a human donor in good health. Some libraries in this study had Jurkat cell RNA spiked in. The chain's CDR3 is CASSPPSGTTYEQYF. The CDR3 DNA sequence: TGTGCCAGCAGCCCCCCTAGCGGGACCACCTACGAGCAGTACTTC.